This T cell receptor (beta chain) came from a study of blood T cell repertoires in COVID-19. Under the authors' procedure: Reference gene primers were amplified, and this amplification served to estimate nucleated cell counts. Profiling relied on immunoSEQ multiplex PCR, and the TCRdb table lists in-frame clones only, not all of them. That table supplies the V and J calls and clone size; D and trimming were determined from the DNA. Of over 200,000 clones in the sample, about 85% were seen once. Which cohort a participant joined came from the clinical history participants gave. The clonotype comes from a man aged 25 to 45 who had recovered from COVID-19. The sequencing input was PBMCs or T cells enriched from blood (not recorded which).

CDR3: CASSPDRFGGPYGYTF. The DNA for the CDR3 is TGTGCCAGCAGCCCGGATCGGTTTGGGGGCCCCTATGGCTACACCTTC. This sequence joins TRBV5-4 and TRBJ1-2; the D gene is possibly TRBD1 (6 bases). V dropped 4 bases and J dropped 4 bases, with 20 bases sitting between them. The CDR3 is 16 amino acids. The V gene's germline CDR1 is SGHNT and CDR2 YYREEE (reference sequence).